This T cell receptor (beta chain) was profiled in a study of blood T cell repertoires in COVID-19. Study in general: From the United States, Italy and Spain came samples of acute and convalescent COVID-19. Sources were T cells, B-cell-depleted T cells, or PBMCs; the material itself was cDNA or gDNA.

Residents of 24 US areas, aged about 18 to 100 years, made up the participants. This CDR3 has 13 amino acids. CDR1 and CDR2 (germline): SGHTA, FQGTGA. Concerning this clone: The junction does not match germline at one end; this may be a read error.

Authors' analysis steps: It was from reference gene primer amplification that nucleated cell counts were estimated. Sequencing was performed with immunoSEQ multiplex PCR; in TCRdb, only in-frame clones are kept and a portion is missing. Clone size and the V and J calls come from that table; the DNA yielded D and trimming. The sample records some 150,000 clones, 88% being singletons. The rearrangement uses TRBV7-3 and TRBJ2-5; no definite D call. Sequenced material: PBMCs or T cells enriched from blood (not recorded which). This clonotype was sampled from a woman aged 30 to 39 with acute COVID-19. The CDR3 protein is CASSPSLQEIQYF. Here the CDR3 DNA reads TGTGCCAGCAGCCCGTCGCTCCAAGAGATCCAGTACTTC.